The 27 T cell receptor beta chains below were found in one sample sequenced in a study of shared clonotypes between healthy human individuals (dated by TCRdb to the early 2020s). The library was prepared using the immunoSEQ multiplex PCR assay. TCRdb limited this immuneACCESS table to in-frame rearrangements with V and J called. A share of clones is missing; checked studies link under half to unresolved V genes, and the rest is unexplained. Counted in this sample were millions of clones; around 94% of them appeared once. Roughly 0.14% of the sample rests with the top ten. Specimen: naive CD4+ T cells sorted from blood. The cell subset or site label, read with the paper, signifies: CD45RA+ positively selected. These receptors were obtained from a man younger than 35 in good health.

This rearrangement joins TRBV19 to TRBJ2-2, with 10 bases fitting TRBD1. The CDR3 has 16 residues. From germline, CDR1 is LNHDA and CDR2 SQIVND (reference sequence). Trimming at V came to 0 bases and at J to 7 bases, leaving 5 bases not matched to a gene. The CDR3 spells CASSIEGQGKIGELFF. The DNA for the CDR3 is TGTGCCAGTAGTATAGAGGGACAGGGGAAGATCGGGGAGCTGTTTTTT. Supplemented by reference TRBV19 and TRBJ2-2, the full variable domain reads DGGITQSPKYLFRKEGQNVTLSCEQNLNHDAMYWYRQDPGQGLRLIYYSQIVNDFQKGDIAEGYSVSREKKESFPLTVTSAQKNPTAFYLCASSIEGQGKIGELFFGEGSRLTVL.

The CDR3 DNA follows: TGCGCCAGCAACCACCCGGACCTCGCCTACGAGCAGTACTTC. Its translation: CASNHPDLAYEQYF. J is TRBJ2-7 and V is TRBV5-1; D gene uncertain. V lost 6 bases, J lost 2 bases, and 15 bases lay in between. The V gene's germline CDR1 is SGHRS and CDR2 YFSETQ. CDR3 length equals 14 residues.

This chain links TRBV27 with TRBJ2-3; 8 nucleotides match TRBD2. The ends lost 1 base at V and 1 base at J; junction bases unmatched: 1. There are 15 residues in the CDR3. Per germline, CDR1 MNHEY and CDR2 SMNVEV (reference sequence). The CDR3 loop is CASSLWRGGTDTQYF. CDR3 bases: TGTGCCAGCAGTTTATGGCGGGGGGGCACAGATACGCAGTATTTT.

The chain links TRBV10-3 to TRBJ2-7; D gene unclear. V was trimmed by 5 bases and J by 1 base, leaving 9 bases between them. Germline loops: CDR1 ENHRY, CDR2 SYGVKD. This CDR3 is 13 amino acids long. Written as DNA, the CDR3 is TGTGCCATCAGTTGGGCAGGATCCTACGAGCAGTACTTC. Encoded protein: CAISWAGSYEQYF.

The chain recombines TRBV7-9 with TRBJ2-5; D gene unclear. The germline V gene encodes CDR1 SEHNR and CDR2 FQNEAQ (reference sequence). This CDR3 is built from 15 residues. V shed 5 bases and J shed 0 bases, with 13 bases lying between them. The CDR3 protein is CASSANRAYQETQYF. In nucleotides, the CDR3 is TGTGCCAGCAGCGCAAACCGGGCATACCAAGAGACCCAGTACTTC.

This chain's CDR3 is CASSLVRVETHQPQHF. CDR3 sequence (DNA): TGCGCCAGCAGCTTGGTCCGGGTAGAAACACATCAGCCCCAGCATTTT. J is TRBJ1-5 and V is TRBV5-1; D gene uncertain. Germline loops: CDR1 SGHRS, CDR2 YFSETQ. The length of the CDR3 is 16 residues. Trimming shortened V by 0 bases and J by 5 bases, and 15 bases separated the two germline ends.

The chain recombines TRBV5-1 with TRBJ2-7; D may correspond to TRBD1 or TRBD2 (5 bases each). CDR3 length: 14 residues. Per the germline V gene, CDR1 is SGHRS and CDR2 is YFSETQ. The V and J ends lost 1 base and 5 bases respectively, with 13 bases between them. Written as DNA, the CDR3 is TGCGCCAGCAGCTTGATGGGGACGGGTGACGAGCAGTACTTC. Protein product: CASSLMGTGDEQYF.

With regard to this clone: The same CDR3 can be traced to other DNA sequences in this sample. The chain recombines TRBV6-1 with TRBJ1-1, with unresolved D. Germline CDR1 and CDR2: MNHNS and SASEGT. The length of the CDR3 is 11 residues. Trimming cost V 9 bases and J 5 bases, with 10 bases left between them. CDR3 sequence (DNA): TGTGCCAGTCGGGGAAGGACTGAAGCTTTCTTT. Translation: CASRGRTEAFF.

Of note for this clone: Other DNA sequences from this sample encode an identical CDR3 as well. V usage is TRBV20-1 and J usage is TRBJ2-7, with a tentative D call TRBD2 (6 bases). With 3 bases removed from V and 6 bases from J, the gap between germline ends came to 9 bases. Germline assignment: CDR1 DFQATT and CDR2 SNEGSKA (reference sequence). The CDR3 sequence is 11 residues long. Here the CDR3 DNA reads TGCAGTGCTAGTTTGGGAGGCGAGCAGTACTTC. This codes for CSASLGGEQYF.

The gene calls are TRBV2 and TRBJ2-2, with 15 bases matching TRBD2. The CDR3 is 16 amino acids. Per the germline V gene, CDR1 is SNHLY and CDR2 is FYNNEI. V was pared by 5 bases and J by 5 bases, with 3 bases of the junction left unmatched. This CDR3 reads CASSRTSGRATGELFF. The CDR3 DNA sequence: TGTGCCAGCAGTCGGACTAGCGGGAGGGCTACCGGGGAGCTGTTTTTT.

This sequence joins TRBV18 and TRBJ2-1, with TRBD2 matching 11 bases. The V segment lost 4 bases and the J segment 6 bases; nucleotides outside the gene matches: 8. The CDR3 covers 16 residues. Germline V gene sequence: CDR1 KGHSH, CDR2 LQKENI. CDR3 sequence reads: CASSQLTSGDRNEQFF. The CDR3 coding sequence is TGTGCCAGCTCACAACTGACTAGCGGGGACCGCAATGAGCAGTTCTTC.

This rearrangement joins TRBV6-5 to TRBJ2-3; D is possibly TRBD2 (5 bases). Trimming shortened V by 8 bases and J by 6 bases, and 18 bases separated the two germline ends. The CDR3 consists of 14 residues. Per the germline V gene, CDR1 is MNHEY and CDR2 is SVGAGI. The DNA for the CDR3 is TGTGCCAGCCGCCGGACTGGTATAATGGATACGCAGTATTTT. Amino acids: CASRRTGIMDTQYF.

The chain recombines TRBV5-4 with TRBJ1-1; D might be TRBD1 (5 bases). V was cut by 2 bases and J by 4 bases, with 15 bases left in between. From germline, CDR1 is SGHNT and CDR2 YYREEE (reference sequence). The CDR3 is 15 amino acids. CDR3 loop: CASSFNNRGGTEAFF. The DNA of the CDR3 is TGTGCCAGCAGCTTTAATAACCGGGGGGGCACTGAAGCTTTCTTT.

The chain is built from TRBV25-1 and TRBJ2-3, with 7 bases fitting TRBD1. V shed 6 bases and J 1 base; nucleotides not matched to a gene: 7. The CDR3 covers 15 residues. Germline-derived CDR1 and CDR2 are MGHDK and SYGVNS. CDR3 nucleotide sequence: TGTGCCAGCAGGAGAACAGGGGCTGGCACAGATACGCAGTATTTT. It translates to CASRRTGAGTDTQYF.

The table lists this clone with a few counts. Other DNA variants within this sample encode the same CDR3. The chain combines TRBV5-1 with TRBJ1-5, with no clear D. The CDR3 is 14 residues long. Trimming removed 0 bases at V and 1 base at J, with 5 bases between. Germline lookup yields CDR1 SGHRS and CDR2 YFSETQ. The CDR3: CASSLDPSNQPQHF. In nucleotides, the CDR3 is TGCGCCAGCAGCTTGGATCCCAGCAATCAGCCCCAGCATTTT.

CDR3 region: CASSIRRATDATNEKLFF. The CDR3 DNA follows: TGTGCCAGTAGTATTCGCAGGGCGACAGATGCAACTAATGAAAAACTGTTTTTT. The V and J genes are TRBV19 and TRBJ1-4; D is perhaps TRBD1 (5 bases). V lost 3 bases and J lost 0, with 17 bases in between. The CDR3 length is 18 residues. Germline CDR1 LNHDA, CDR2 SQIVND (reference sequence).

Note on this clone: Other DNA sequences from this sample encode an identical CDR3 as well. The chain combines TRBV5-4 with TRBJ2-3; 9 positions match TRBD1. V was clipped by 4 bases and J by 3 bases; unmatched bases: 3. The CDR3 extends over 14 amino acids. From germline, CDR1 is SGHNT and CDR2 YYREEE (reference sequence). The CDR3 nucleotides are TGTGCCAGCAGCCCAGGGACAGGGACAGATACGCAGTATTTT. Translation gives CASSPGTGTDTQYF. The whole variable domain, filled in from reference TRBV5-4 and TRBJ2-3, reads ETGVTQSPTHLIKTRGQQVTLRCSSQSGHNTVSWYQQALGQGPQFIFQYYREEENGRGNFPPRFSGLQFPNYSSELNVNALELDDSALYLCASSPGTGTDTQYFGPGTRLTVL.

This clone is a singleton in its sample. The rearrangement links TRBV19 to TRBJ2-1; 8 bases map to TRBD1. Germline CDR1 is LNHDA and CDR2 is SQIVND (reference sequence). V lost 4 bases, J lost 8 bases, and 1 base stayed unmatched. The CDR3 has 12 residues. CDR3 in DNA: TGTGCCAGTAGTACAGGGGGCCATGAGCAGTTCTTC. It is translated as CASSTGGHEQFF. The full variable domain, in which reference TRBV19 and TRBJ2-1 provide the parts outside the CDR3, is DGGITQSPKYLFRKEGQNVTLSCEQNLNHDAMYWYRQDPGQGLRLIYYSQIVNDFQKGDIAEGYSVSREKKESFPLTVTSAQKNPTAFYLCASSTGGHEQFFGPGTRLTVL.

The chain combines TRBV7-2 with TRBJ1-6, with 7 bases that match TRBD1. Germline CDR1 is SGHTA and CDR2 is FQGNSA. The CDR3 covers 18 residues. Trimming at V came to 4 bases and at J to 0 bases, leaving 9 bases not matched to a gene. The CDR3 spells CASSSVTGRRSYNSPLHF. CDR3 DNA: TGTGCCAGCAGCTCAGTGACAGGGAGACGCTCCTATAATTCACCCCTCCACTTT.

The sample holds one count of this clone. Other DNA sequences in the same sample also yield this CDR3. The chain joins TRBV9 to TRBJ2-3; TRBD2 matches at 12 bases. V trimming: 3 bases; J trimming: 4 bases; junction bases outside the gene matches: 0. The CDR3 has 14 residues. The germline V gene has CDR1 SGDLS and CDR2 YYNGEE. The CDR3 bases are TGTGCCAGCAGCGCTAGCGGGAGGGCAGATACGCAGTATTTT. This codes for CASSASGRADTQYF.

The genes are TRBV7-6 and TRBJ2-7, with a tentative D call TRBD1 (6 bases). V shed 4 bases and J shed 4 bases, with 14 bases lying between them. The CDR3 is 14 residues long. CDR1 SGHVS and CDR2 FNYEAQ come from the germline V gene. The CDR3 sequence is CASSYSRGRYEQYF. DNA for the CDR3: TGTGCCAGCAGCTACTCCAGGGGTCGGTACGAGCAGTACTTC.

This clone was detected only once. CDR3 in amino acids: CASSLRTEYEQYF. CDR3 in DNA: TGTGCCAGCAGCCTCCGGACAGAATACGAGCAGTACTTC. J is TRBJ2-7 and V is TRBV7-6, with a possible D match to TRBD1 (6 bases). CDR1 SGHVS and CDR2 FNYEAQ come from the germline V gene. V was trimmed by 5 bases and J by 4 bases, leaving 12 bases between them. This CDR3 has 13 residues.

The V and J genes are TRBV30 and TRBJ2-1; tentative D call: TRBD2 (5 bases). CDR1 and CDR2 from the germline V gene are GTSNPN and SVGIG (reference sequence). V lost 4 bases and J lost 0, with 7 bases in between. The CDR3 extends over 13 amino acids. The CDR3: CAWTRDSYNEQFF. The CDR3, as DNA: TGTGCCTGGACTCGGGACTCCTACAATGAGCAGTTCTTC.

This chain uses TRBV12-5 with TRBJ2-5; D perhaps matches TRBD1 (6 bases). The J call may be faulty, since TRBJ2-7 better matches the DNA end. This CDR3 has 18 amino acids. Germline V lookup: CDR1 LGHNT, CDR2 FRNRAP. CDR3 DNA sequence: TGTGCTAGTGGTTTGCAAACCCTACAGGGATTCCTCTCCTACGAGCAGTACTTC. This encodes CASGLQTLQGFLSYEQYF.

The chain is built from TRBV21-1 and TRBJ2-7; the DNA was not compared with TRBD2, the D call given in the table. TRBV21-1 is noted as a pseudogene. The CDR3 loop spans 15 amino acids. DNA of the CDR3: TGTGCCAGCAGCATTTCAGGTCGGGAAGTCTACGAGCAGTACTTC. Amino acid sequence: CASSISGREVYEQYF.

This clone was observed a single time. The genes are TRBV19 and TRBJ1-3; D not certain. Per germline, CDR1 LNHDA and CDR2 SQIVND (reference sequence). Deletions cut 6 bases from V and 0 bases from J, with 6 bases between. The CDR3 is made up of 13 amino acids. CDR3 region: CASRTSSGNTIYF. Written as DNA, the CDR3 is TGTGCCAGTAGAACCAGCTCTGGAAACACCATATATTTT.

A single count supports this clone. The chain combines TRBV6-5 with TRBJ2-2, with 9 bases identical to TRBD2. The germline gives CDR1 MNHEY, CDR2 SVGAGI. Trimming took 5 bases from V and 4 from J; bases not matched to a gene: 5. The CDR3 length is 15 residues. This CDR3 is CASSRGLATTGELFF. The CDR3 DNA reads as TGTGCCAGCAGTCGCGGACTAGCGACCACCGGGGAGCTGTTTTTT.